The 27 T cell receptor beta chains in this list originate from one sample, sequenced in a study of blood T cell repertoires in COVID-19. TCRdb keeps only in-frame clones here, not all; method: immunoSEQ multiplex PCR. The data show a few hundred thousand clones, roughly 85% seen once. Sequenced sample: peripheral blood. All receptors come from a human donor in a cohort sampled during active COVID-19.

The V gene is TRBV11-1, the J gene TRBJ2-3, with TRBD1 matching 7 bases. This CDR3 is 13 amino acids long. Germline trimming cut 5 bases from V and 5 bases from J; bases unmatched to any gene: 4. Germline-derived CDR1 and CDR2 are SGHAT and FQDESV (reference sequence). The CDR3 loop reads CASSPRGQDTQYF. As DNA, the CDR3 is TGTGCCAGCAGCCCGAGGGGGCAAGATACGCAGTATTTT.

CDR3 nucleotides: TGCGCCAGCAGCTTAGGGGATGGGATGTATGGCTACACCTTC. Protein product: CASSLGDGMYGYTF. The chain has TRBV5-1 and TRBJ1-2; D is possibly TRBD1 (5 bases). Germline CDR1 is SGHRS and CDR2 is YFSETQ. Trimming took 2 bases from V and 5 from J, leaving 13 bases between them. This CDR3 has 14 amino acids. The variable domain in full, completed from reference TRBV5-1 and TRBJ1-2, reads KAGVTQTPRYLIKTRGQQVTLSCSPISGHRSVSWYQQTPGQGLQFLFEYFSETQRNKGNFPGRFSGRQFSNSRSEMNVSTLELGDSALYLCASSLGDGMYGYTFGSGTRLTVV.

This clone has just a few counts. This sample includes further DNA sequences coding for the same CDR3. The chain uses TRBV3-1 (or the pseudogene TRBV3-2) and TRBJ1-1; no clear D. From germline, CDR1 is LGHDT and CDR2 YNNKEL (reference sequence). Trimming took off 4 bases at V and 1 base at J, with 4 bases between the two ends. CDR3 size: 12 residues. CDR3 sequence reads: CASSRRNTEAFF. The CDR3 bases are TGTGCCAGCAGCCGGAGGAACACTGAAGCTTTCTTT.

The chain employs TRBV29-1 and TRBJ1-5, with D possibly TRBD1 on 6 matching bases. The V gene lost 4 bases and the J gene lost 2 bases, with 9 bases spanning the gap. The CDR3 is 13 residues long. From germline, CDR1 is SQVTM and CDR2 ANQGSEA. The CDR3 sequence: CSVVAGGNQPQHF. DNA of the CDR3: TGCAGCGTTGTGGCAGGGGGCAATCAGCCCCAGCATTTT.

The sample holds one count of this clone. This rearrangement joins TRBV19 to TRBJ1-1; 9 bases align to TRBD1. The germline gives CDR1 LNHDA, CDR2 SQIVND (reference sequence). V was pared by 2 bases and J by 1 base, with 14 bases of the junction left unmatched. The CDR3 covers 19 residues. This CDR3 is CASSIISAHRGRGNTEAFF. In DNA, the CDR3 is TGTGCCAGTAGTATAATTTCGGCCCACAGGGGGCGCGGGAACACTGAAGCTTTCTTT.

The rearrangement joins TRBV3-1 (or the pseudogene TRBV3-2) to TRBJ1-4, with 7 bases aligning to TRBD1. The V gene end was trimmed by 1 base and the J gene end by 7 bases; junction bases not matched to a gene: 3. This CDR3 has 14 amino acids. The germline V gene encodes CDR1 LGHDT and CDR2 YNNKEL (reference sequence). The CDR3 region has the DNA TGTGCCAGCAGCCAAGGGGCAGGGGGTGAAAAACTGTTTTTT. It is translated as CASSQGAGGEKLFF.

The chain couples TRBV19 to TRBJ1-1, with D tentatively TRBD1 (6 bases). The V and J ends lost 8 bases and 6 bases respectively, with 16 bases between them. Germline loops: CDR1 LNHDA, CDR2 SQIVND (reference sequence). This CDR3 has 13 residues. In DNA form, the CDR3 reads TGTGCCAGTTCGCCACAGGGTAAAGCTGAAGCTTTCTTT. This translates into CASSPQGKAEAFF.

The CDR3 reads CASSPKTSAWDTQYF. CDR3 nucleotides: TGTGCCAGCAGCCCGAAAACTAGCGCTTGGGATACGCAGTATTTT. The genes are TRBV3-1 (or the pseudogene TRBV3-2) and TRBJ2-3, with 7 bases lining up with TRBD2. The CDR3 consists of 15 residues. Germline V gene data show CDR1 as LGHDT and CDR2 as YNNKEL (reference sequence). Trimming took 4 bases from V and 6 from J; bases not matched to a gene: 10.

The genes are TRBV6-5 and TRBJ2-7, with D perhaps matching TRBD2 (6 bases). The CDR3 covers 13 residues. Germline loops: CDR1 MNHEY, CDR2 SVGAGI. The germline V and J ends were trimmed by 2 bases and 5 bases, with 10 bases remaining between them. CDR3 in DNA: TGTGCCAGCAGTTACGGGGGGTTCGACGAGCAGTACTTC. Its protein is CASSYGGFDEQYF.

The chain couples TRBV5-1 to TRBJ2-2, with D possibly TRBD1 on 5 matching bases. Germline lookup yields CDR1 SGHRS and CDR2 YFSETQ. The V end lost 1 base, the J end lost 0 bases, and 10 bases lay between the germline ends. CDR3 length: 16 residues. CDR3 loop: CASSLSGSPNTGELFF. The CDR3 DNA follows: TGCGCCAGCAGCTTGTCAGGGTCCCCGAACACCGGGGAGCTGTTTTTT. Full variable domain (outside the CDR3, taken from reference TRBV5-1 and TRBJ2-2): KAGVTQTPRYLIKTRGQQVTLSCSPISGHRSVSWYQQTPGQGLQFLFEYFSETQRNKGNFPGRFSGRQFSNSRSEMNVSTLELGDSALYLCASSLSGSPNTGELFFGEGSRLTVL.

The chain combines TRBV29-1 with TRBJ2-1; D not certain. The V end lost 4 bases, the J end lost 9 bases, and 13 bases lay between the germline ends. CDR1 and CDR2 from the germline V gene are SQVTM and ANQGSEA. The CDR3 runs to 12 residues. The CDR3 region has the DNA TGCAGCGTTGGTCAGGCCAAAAGTGAGCAGTTCTTC. Translated, it gives CSVGQAKSEQFF.

This chain connects TRBV3-1 (or the pseudogene TRBV3-2) to TRBJ2-7; TRBD1 is a possible D gene (5 bases). The CDR3 runs 11 residues. Germline CDR1 is LGHDT and CDR2 is YNNKEL (reference sequence). V shed 8 bases and J shed 5 bases, with 10 bases lying between them. CDR3 DNA: TGTGCCAGCTGCGACAGTCACGAGCAGTACTTC. Translating it yields CASCDSHEQYF.

The chain combines TRBV29-1 with TRBJ2-7, with D possibly matching TRBD1 (6 bases). Germline V gene lookup returns CDR1 SQVTM and CDR2 ANQGSEA. Deletions cut 1 base from V and 6 bases from J, with 16 bases between. This CDR3 comprises 14 residues. The DNA for the CDR3 is TGCAGCGTTGAAGGAACAGGGAACTCCCCCGAGCAGTACTTC. As protein: CSVEGTGNSPEQYF.

CDR3 sequence: CASSLDGGFGNIQYF. CDR3 DNA sequence: TGTGCCAGCAGCCTCGACGGGGGGTTTGGAAACATTCAGTACTTC. The chain employs TRBV3-1 (or the pseudogene TRBV3-2) and TRBJ2-4, with TRBD2 matching 7 bases. The CDR3 sequence is 15 residues long. Germline V CDR1 and CDR2: LGHDT, YNNKEL (reference sequence). The trim removed 4 bases at V and 6 bases at J, leaving 9 bases unmatched.

This chain links TRBV24-1 with TRBJ1-2, with 7 bases identical to TRBD1. This CDR3 has 13 amino acids. Germline V CDR1 and CDR2: KGHDR, SFDVKD. Trimming took 3 bases from V and 8 from J; bases not matched to a gene: 5. CDR3 bases: TGTGCCACCAGTGATCACCCGGGACAGGGCTACACCTTC. Translated: CATSDHPGQGYTF.

The rearrangement uses TRBV9 and TRBJ1-1; 9 bases fit TRBD1. V shed 0 bases, J shed 3 bases, and the junction held 6 bases outside the gene matches. CDR3 length: 16 residues. The germline V gene encodes CDR1 SGDLS and CDR2 YYNGEE. For the CDR3, the DNA is TGTGCCAGCAGCGTAGGGGACAGGGTGGTCGACACTGAAGCTTTCTTT. This gives the protein CASSVGDRVVDTEAFF.

This chain connects TRBV12-5 to TRBJ2-3, with D possibly matching TRBD1 (6 bases). Deletions cut 6 bases from V and 2 bases from J, with 12 bases between. The CDR3 totals 14 residues. Germline assignment: CDR1 LGHNT and CDR2 FRNRAP. CDR3 protein: CASGQGRLTDTQYF. CDR3 nucleotides: TGTGCTAGTGGGCAGGGGCGGCTCACAGATACGCAGTATTTT.

This clone was recorded only once. The chain employs TRBV2 and TRBJ2-1, with 11 positions matching TRBD2. J lost 7 bases, V lost 2 bases, and 13 bases had no gene match. This CDR3 has 18 residues. The germline gives CDR1 SNHLY, CDR2 FYNNEI. CDR3 DNA sequence: TGTGCCAGCAGTGAAAGGATGAGTAGCGGGGGGGCGAGGAATGAGCAGTTCTTC. Its translation: CASSERMSSGGARNEQFF. The whole variable domain, remainder taken from reference TRBV2 and TRBJ2-1, is EPEVTQTPSHQVTQMGQEVILRCVPISNHLYFYWYRQILGQKVEFLVSFYNNEISEKSEIFDDQFSVERPDGSNFTLKIRSTKLEDSAMYFCASSERMSSGGARNEQFFGPGTRLTVL.

The chain recombines TRBV18 with TRBJ1-2, with D possibly being TRBD1 (6 bases). Germline CDR1 KGHSH, CDR2 LQKENI. The CDR3 has 14 amino acids. Between the trimmed V and J ends, which lost 2 bases and 1 base, there was a span of 8 bases. CDR3 region: CASSPLGGNYGYTF. CDR3 nucleotides: TGTGCCAGCTCACCATTAGGGGGTAACTATGGCTACACCTTC.

V is TRBV19 and J is TRBJ1-2; D unclear. V was cut by 3 bases and J by 1 base, with 9 bases left in between. Germline CDR1 reads LNHDA; CDR2 reads SQIVND (reference sequence). This CDR3 comprises 14 residues. The CDR3 nucleotides are TGTGCCAGTAGTATTATGCGGGGTAACTATGGCTACACCTTC. Its translation: CASSIMRGNYGYTF.

The chain recombines TRBV7-3 with TRBJ2-1, with 9 bases that match TRBD2. The CDR3 sequence is 15 residues long. The V segment lost 5 bases and the J segment 4 bases; nucleotides outside the gene matches: 6. Germline V gene sequence: CDR1 SGHTA, CDR2 FQGTGA. This CDR3 is CASSAAGGGYNEQFF. DNA of the CDR3: TGTGCCAGCAGCGCAGCGGGGGGCGGTTACAATGAGCAGTTCTTC.

This chain joins TRBV27 and TRBJ1-2; TRBD1 matches at 9 bases. The CDR3 consists of 14 residues. The V and J ends lost 8 bases and 5 bases, in that order; junction bases with no gene match: 9. The V gene's germline CDR1 is MNHEY and CDR2 SMNVEV (reference sequence). The CDR3 DNA is TGTGCCAGCCGACACGGGACAGGGTCATATGGCTACACCTTC. Translated: CASRHGTGSYGYTF.

The J gene is TRBJ1-1, the V gene TRBV15; D remains ambiguous. V was clipped by 3 bases and J by 3 bases, with 11 bases between them. This CDR3 has 14 amino acids. Germline CDR1 and CDR2: LNHNV and YYDKDF (reference sequence). The CDR3 region is CATSRTQRDTEAFF. The CDR3, as DNA: TGTGCCACCAGCAGGACCCAGAGGGACACTGAAGCTTTCTTT.

In this sample, this clone turned up once. V usage is TRBV3-1 (or the pseudogene TRBV3-2) and J usage is TRBJ1-2; 7 nucleotides agree with TRBD1. The CDR3 is made up of 15 amino acids. With V trimmed by 0 bases and J by 5 bases, 6 bases remained unmatched. CDR1 LGHDT and CDR2 YNNKEL come from the germline V gene (reference sequence). The CDR3 reads CASSQDPGTAYGYTF. In DNA form, the CDR3 reads TGTGCCAGCAGCCAAGATCCCGGGACAGCTTATGGCTACACCTTC.

The J gene is TRBJ1-2, the V gene TRBV19; the match to TRBD1 covers 9 bases. Trimming removed 8 bases from V and 5 bases from J; junction bases left unmatched: 3. The CDR3 consists of 12 residues. Germline loops: CDR1 LNHDA, CDR2 SQIVND (reference sequence). CDR3 sequence: CASSGTGYGYTF. The DNA of the CDR3 is TGTGCCAGTTCCGGGACAGGGTATGGCTACACCTTC.

The rearrangement uses TRBV20-1 and TRBJ1-2; D unresolved. The CDR3 spans 11 residues. CDR1 and CDR2 from the germline V gene are DFQATT and SNEGSKA (reference sequence). The V gene lost 3 bases and the J gene lost 6 bases, with 8 bases spanning the gap. The CDR3 is CSASVENGYTF. DNA for the CDR3: TGCAGTGCTAGTGTGGAGAATGGCTACACCTTC.

The chain uses TRBV11-2 and TRBJ1-6, with D perhaps TRBD1 (5 bases). CDR1 is SGHAT, CDR2 FQNNGV, per germline. This CDR3 region has 15 residues. The V gene lost 5 bases and the J gene lost 2 bases, with 10 bases spanning the gap. Here the CDR3 DNA reads TGTGCCAGCAGCATCGACAGACCCTATAATTCACCCCTCCACTTT. Translated, it gives CASSIDRPYNSPLHF.